The 10 T cell receptor beta chains given below trace back to one sample, sequenced in a study of blood T cell repertoires in COVID-19. Sequencing was performed with immunoSEQ multiplex PCR; in TCRdb, only in-frame clones are kept and a portion is missing. The sample comprises about 190,000 clones, about 88% of which are singletons, and about 4.2% rests with the top ten. The sequencing input was peripheral blood. Receptors were obtained from a human donor in a cohort sampled during active COVID-19.

The chain couples TRBV9 to TRBJ2-6; 7 nucleotides agree with TRBD1. The germline CDR1 and CDR2 sequences are SGDLS and YYNGEE. The CDR3 contains 16 residues. Trimming cost V 3 bases and J 4 bases; bases outside gene matches: 7. The CDR3 DNA reads as TGTGCCAGCAGCGCCACAGGGGCGTGGGGGGCCAACGTCCTGACTTTC. This translates into CASSATGAWGANVLTF.

The rearrangement links TRBV4-3 to TRBJ2-3, with 8 bases lining up with TRBD2. CDR1 and CDR2 from the germline V gene are LGHNA and YSLEER. V trimming: 0 bases; J trimming: 5 bases; junction bases outside the gene matches: 13. The CDR3 covers 18 residues. The CDR3 is CASSQDLFRGSGEDTQYF. As DNA, the CDR3 is TGCGCCAGCAGCCAAGATCTTTTTCGGGGTAGCGGGGAAGATACGCAGTATTTT.

Turning to this clone: The germline gene is not matched at one end of the junction; a read error may be the cause. V usage is TRBV7-7 and J usage is TRBJ2-5, with 8 positions matching TRBD2. The CDR3 sequence is 16 residues long. Germline CDR1 reads SSHAT; CDR2 reads FNYEAQ (reference sequence). CDR3 sequence (DNA): TGTGCTAGCAGCTTAGGACGGGGGGGCCTTGGGGAGACCCAGTACTTC. Amino acids: CASSLGRGGLGETQYF.

The J gene is TRBJ1-1, the V gene TRBV4-1; TRBD1 might be the D (6 bases). The V gene lost 6 bases and the J gene lost 1 base, with 12 bases spanning the gap. Germline V gene lookup returns CDR1 MGHRA and CDR2 YSYEKL. The CDR3 is made up of 14 amino acids. CDR3 region: CASSLWGQNTEAFF. The CDR3 nucleotides read TGCGCCAGCAGTCTCTGGGGGCAGAACACTGAAGCTTTCTTT.

This chain joins TRBV2 and TRBJ1-1; unclear D gene. Germline CDR1 SNHLY, CDR2 FYNNEI. This CDR3 has 11 residues. Trimming took off 7 bases at V and 1 base at J, with 4 bases between the two ends. CDR3 protein: CASMRNTEAFF. CDR3 sequence (DNA): TGTGCCAGCATGCGGAACACTGAAGCTTTCTTT.

The CDR3 sequence is CASTPPQETQYF. CDR3 sequence (DNA): TGTGCCTCCACACCCCCCCAAGAGACCCAGTACTTC. The rearrangement uses TRBV30 and TRBJ2-5; unclear D gene. Per germline, CDR1 GTSNPN and CDR2 SVGIG (reference sequence). V lost 7 bases to trimming and J lost 1 base, with 10 bases between them. This CDR3 has 12 amino acids.

V is TRBV30 and J is TRBJ1-4, with D hard to call. Germline V gene lookup returns CDR1 GTSNPN and CDR2 SVGIG (reference sequence). V lost 3 bases, J lost 0 bases, and 11 bases lay in between. The CDR3 has 15 residues. CDR3 loop: CAWRDDIATNEKLFF. The CDR3 DNA reads TGTGCCTGGAGAGACGACATTGCAACTAATGAAAAACTGTTTTTT.

The CDR3 DNA sequence: TGTGCCAGCTCACCGGGCGGGACCTTCACATGGGAGCAGTACTTC. This codes for CASSPGGTFTWEQYF. J is TRBJ2-7 and V is TRBV18; maybe TRBD2 (6 bases). This CDR3 spans 15 amino acids. V was shortened by 3 bases and J by 7 bases, with 19 bases between the two germline ends. Germline V CDR1 and CDR2: KGHSH, LQKENI.

The CDR3 spells CASSLRQGAYEQYF. The CDR3 bases are TGTGCCAGCAGCTTACGACAGGGGGCCTACGAGCAGTACTTC. The rearrangement joins TRBV7-9 to TRBJ2-7; TRBD1 agrees at 9 bases. CDR3 length: 14 amino acids. The germline V gene encodes CDR1 SEHNR and CDR2 FQNEAQ (reference sequence). The V segment lost 2 bases and the J segment 2 bases; nucleotides outside the gene matches: 1.

This chain joins TRBV5-5 and TRBJ1-6, with 12 bases identical to TRBD1. The CDR3 is 15 amino acids. J was trimmed by 10 bases and V by 6 bases; bases with no gene match: 8. CDR1 and CDR2 (germline): SGHKS, YYEKEE (reference sequence). In DNA form, the CDR3 reads TGTGCCAGCAACTGGGGACAGGGGGCTGGGTCACCCCTCCACTTT. Amino acids: CASNWGQGAGSPLHF.